These 21 T cell receptor beta chains were all obtained from the same sample, sequenced in a study of post-analysis software for immune sequencing data. TCR beta cDNA libraries had unique molecular identifiers. Using its own MiXCR run on the PCR reads, TCRdb lists one record per CDR3 protein. The data contain hundreds of thousands of distinct CDR3 sequences, roughly 46% of them singletons. These TCRs are of unknown antigen specificity. Study-level results: When patients were compared with controls, a handful of TRBV segments were more frequent, TRBV5-6, TRBV5-1 and TRBV20-1 among them.

Sequenced: blood. The receptors here all came from a girl aged 10-17 years with multiple sclerosis.

In its sample, this clonotype was seen a few times. This sequence joins TRBV28 and TRBJ2-3; no firm D call. Germline loops: CDR1 MDHEN, CDR2 SYDVKM. Trimming stripped 10 bases from V and 1 base from J, with 18 bases between. The CDR3 spans 15 residues. The CDR3 coding sequence is TGTGCCATCGGAACGGGCCGACAAGGCACAGATACGCAGTATTTT. Encoded protein: CAIGTGRQGTDTQYF.

V and J are TRBV7-2 and TRBJ1-5, with no clear D. V lost 5 bases to trimming and J lost 5 bases, with 7 bases between them. Germline values: CDR1 SGHTA, CDR2 FQGNSA. This CDR3 has 12 amino acids. CDR3 in amino acids: CASSVNDQPQHF. CDR3 DNA: TGTGCCAGCAGCGTCAATGATCAGCCCCAGCATTTT.

This clonotype was observed a handful of times. The chain couples TRBV29-1 to TRBJ1-2; D perhaps matches TRBD1 (5 bases). With 1 base removed from V and 0 bases from J, the gap between germline ends came to 9 bases. This CDR3 has 14 residues. From germline, CDR1 is SQVTM and CDR2 ANQGSEA. CDR3 region: CSVEGSRANYGYTF. As DNA, the CDR3 is TGCAGCGTTGAAGGGTCCAGGGCTAACTATGGCTACACCTTC.

This chain uses TRBV4-2 with TRBJ2-3; no firm D call. The CDR3 is 16 amino acids. Trimming left V 0 bases short and J 1 base short, with 11 bases between. Germline V gene sequence: CDR1 LGHNA, CDR2 YNFKEQ. CDR3 sequence (DNA): TGTGCCAGCAGCCAAGAAATGGCCCATGGCACAGATACGCAGTATTTT. As protein: CASSQEMAHGTDTQYF.

Many counts were recorded for this clonotype. The chain joins TRBV20-1 to TRBJ2-7; 10 bases agree with TRBD1. The CDR3 loop spans 12 amino acids. Germline CDR1 reads DFQATT; CDR2 reads SNEGSKA (reference sequence). J gave up 2 bases and V 7 bases, and 2 bases lay outside the gene matches. CDR3 in amino acids: CSVGQGTYEQYF. CDR3 coding DNA: TGCAGTGTGGGACAGGGGACCTACGAGCAGTACTTC.

The chain links TRBV6-1 to TRBJ1-5; D gene uncertain. The germline V gene encodes CDR1 MNHNS and CDR2 SASEGT. The CDR3 contains 13 residues. Trimming pared 7 bases from V and 4 bases from J, leaving 11 bases between. The CDR3 bases are TGTGCCAGCAAGTTAACAGTTAATCAGCCCCAGCATTTT. It yields the protein CASKLTVNQPQHF.

J is TRBJ2-1 and V is TRBV9, with 8 bases fitting TRBD1. The CDR3 contains 14 residues. CDR1 is SGDLS, CDR2 YYNGEE, per germline. The junction had 5 bases not matched to a gene; V was cut back by 1 base and J by 8 bases. CDR3 nucleotide sequence: TGTGCCAGCAGCGTAACAGGGGGGCGGGATGAGCAGTTCTTC. Its translation is CASSVTGGRDEQFF.

The rearrangement joins TRBV5-1 to TRBJ2-3; 7 positions match TRBD2. V shed 4 bases, J shed 2 bases, and the junction held 10 bases outside the gene matches. The germline V gene encodes CDR1 SGHRS and CDR2 YFSETQ. The CDR3 is 16 amino acids. The CDR3 bases are TGCGCCAGCAGCCCAATTACTAGCGAGTCCACAGATACGCAGTATTTT. Protein product: CASSPITSESTDTQYF.

This clonotype was seen repeatedly, ten times or more. The junction departs from the called germline gene at one end, perhaps through a read error. The J gene is TRBJ2-1, the V gene TRBV5-1, with TRBD1 matching 9 bases. Germline V lookup: CDR1 SGHRS, CDR2 YFSETQ. The length of the CDR3 is 15 residues. In DNA, the CDR3 is TGTGCCAGCAGTTCAGGACAGGGGTCCTACAATGAGCAGTTCTTC. Amino acids: CASSSGQGSYNEQFF. Full variable domain (remainder filled in from reference TRBV5-1 and TRBJ2-1): KAGVTQTPRYLIKTRGQQVTLSCSPISGHRSVSWYQQTPGQGLQFLFEYFSETQRNKGNFPGRFSGRQFSNSRSEMNVSTLELGDSALYLCASSSGQGSYNEQFFGPGTRLTVL.

This clonotype was seen a few times. V is TRBV10-3 and J is TRBJ1-2, with D possibly TRBD1 on 6 matching bases. The V end lost 3 bases, the J end lost 3 bases, and 11 bases lay between the germline ends. The CDR3 runs to 14 residues. The V gene's germline CDR1 is ENHRY and CDR2 SYGVKD. CDR3 residues: CAISDRGGDYGYTF. DNA of the CDR3: TGTGCCATCAGTGACAGGGGAGGTGACTATGGCTACACCTTC.

The sample holds a few counts of this clonotype. V is TRBV3-1 and J is TRBJ2-1; 9 bases align to TRBD1. The V and J ends lost 6 bases and 4 bases, in that order; junction bases with no gene match: 7. The length of the CDR3 is 15 residues. Looked up from germline, CDR1 is LGHDT and CDR2 is YNNKEL (reference sequence). CDR3 protein: CASSQDRGPYNEQFF. The CDR3 DNA sequence: TGTGCCAGCAGTCAGGACAGGGGACCATACAATGAGCAGTTCTTC.

The CDR3 region is CASKESSYNEQFF. CDR3 coding DNA: TGTGCCAGCAAGGAGAGCTCCTACAATGAGCAGTTCTTC. The gene calls are TRBV6-5 and TRBJ2-1; no firm D call. With 7 bases removed from V and 0 bases from J, the gap between germline ends came to 7 bases. This CDR3 has 13 amino acids. Germline V gene sequence: CDR1 MNHEY, CDR2 SVGAGI.

In DNA, the CDR3 is TGTGCCATCAGTGTGGGACAGGGCAATCAGCCCCAGCATTTT. It codes for CAISVGQGNQPQHF. V and J are TRBV10-3 and TRBJ1-5, with 8 bases aligning to TRBD1. CDR1 ENHRY and CDR2 SYGVKD come from the germline V gene. With V trimmed by 4 bases and J by 2 bases, 1 base remained unmatched. The CDR3 totals 14 residues.

V and J are TRBV27 and TRBJ1-1, with D perhaps matching TRBD1 (5 bases). The CDR3 totals 13 residues. V was cut by 7 bases and J by 5 bases, with 14 bases left in between. Germline values: CDR1 MNHEY, CDR2 SMNVEV (reference sequence). CDR3 sequence reads: CASTMGGKTEAFF. CDR3 DNA: TGTGCCAGCACCATGGGGGGGAAGACTGAAGCTTTCTTT.

This clonotype turned up a few times. At one end, the junction sequence differs from germline, possibly due to a read error. This sequence joins TRBV5-1 and TRBJ2-1; D is tentatively TRBD1 or TRBD2 (5 bases each). Germline V gives CDR1 SGHRS, CDR2 YFSETQ. The CDR3 length is 17 residues. The CDR3 nucleotides read TGTGCCAGCAGCCAGGGCCTAGGAGCGGTTTCCTACAATGAGCAGTTCTTC. Its protein product is CASSQGLGAVSYNEQFF.

The J gene is TRBJ1-2, the V gene TRBV5-1; a possible D gene is TRBD1 (6 bases). Germline CDR1 SGHRS, CDR2 YFSETQ. Trimming stripped 0 bases from V and 5 bases from J, with 20 bases between. The CDR3 loop spans 17 amino acids. The CDR3: CASSLGPRQGRWYGYTF. The CDR3 DNA reads as TGCGCCAGCAGCTTGGGTCCTCGGCAGGGGCGGTGGTATGGCTACACCTTC.

There are a few counts of this clonotype. The chain links TRBV20-1 to TRBJ1-1; 8 bases agree with TRBD1. The length of the CDR3 is 13 residues. Trimming took 3 bases from V and 5 from J; bases not matched to a gene: 5. The V gene's germline CDR1 is DFQATT and CDR2 SNEGSKA (reference sequence). The CDR3 DNA sequence: TGCAGTGCTAGCTCCGACAGGGGTACTGAAGCTTTCTTT. Encoded protein: CSASSDRGTEAFF.

The gene calls are TRBV20-1 and TRBJ2-2; tentative D call: TRBD1 (6 bases). The V end was cut by 6 bases, the J end by 6 bases, with 14 bases between. The CDR3 is 13 residues long. CDR1 and CDR2 from the germline V gene are DFQATT and SNEGSKA (reference sequence). As DNA, the CDR3 is TGCAGTGCGACCACAGGGTTGGCCGGGGAGCTGTTTTTT. Its protein is CSATTGLAGELFF.

This chain uses TRBV7-2 with TRBJ2-7; the D gene could be TRBD1 or TRBD2 (5 bases each). Trimming left V 1 base short and J 12 bases short, with 16 bases between. Germline V gene data show CDR1 as SGHTA and CDR2 as FQGNSA. CDR3 length: 13 residues. CDR3 in DNA: TGTGCCAGCAGCTTAGAGGGACGAGCTGAAAGGTACTTC. As protein: CASSLEGRAERYF.

This clonotype has only a few counts. This chain links TRBV9 with TRBJ2-1; TRBD2 matches 11 bases. V gave up 2 bases and J gave up 5 bases; unmatched junction bases: 6. CDR3 size: 16 residues. CDR1 and CDR2 (germline): SGDLS, YYNGEE. This CDR3 reads CASSVSGTSGNNEQFF. CDR3 coding DNA: TGTGCCAGCAGCGTTTCCGGGACTAGCGGAAACAATGAGCAGTTCTTC.

There are a few counts of this clonotype. The rearrangement joins TRBV7-8 to TRBJ2-3; 10 positions match TRBD2. CDR1 SGHVS and CDR2 FQNEAQ come from the germline V gene. The CDR3 spans 14 residues. Trimming cost V 3 bases and J 5 bases; bases outside gene matches: 2. Here the CDR3 reads CASSFLAGGDTQYF. The CDR3 region has the DNA TGTGCCAGCAGCTTTTTAGCGGGAGGAGATACGCAGTATTTT.